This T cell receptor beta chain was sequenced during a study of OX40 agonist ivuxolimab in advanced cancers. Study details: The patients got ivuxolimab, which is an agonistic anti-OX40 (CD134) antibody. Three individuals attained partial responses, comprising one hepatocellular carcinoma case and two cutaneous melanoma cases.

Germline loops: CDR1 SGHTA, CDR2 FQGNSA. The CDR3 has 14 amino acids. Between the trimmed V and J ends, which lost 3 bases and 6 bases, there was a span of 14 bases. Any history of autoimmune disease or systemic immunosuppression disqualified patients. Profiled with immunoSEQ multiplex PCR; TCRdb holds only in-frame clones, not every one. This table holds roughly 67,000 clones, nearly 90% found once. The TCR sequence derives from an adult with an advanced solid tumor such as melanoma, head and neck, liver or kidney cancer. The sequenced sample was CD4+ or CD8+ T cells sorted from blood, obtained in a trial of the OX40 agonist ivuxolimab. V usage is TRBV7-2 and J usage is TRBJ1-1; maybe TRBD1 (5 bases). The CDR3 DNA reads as TGTGCCAGCAGCTTTTTATTATCGGGGGCTGAAGCTTTCTTT. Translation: CASSFLLSGAEAFF.